Below are 22 T cell receptor beta chains sequenced from a single sample in a study of T cells after yellow fever vaccination. Via MiXCR, TCRdb re-called the 5' RACE reads, giving one row per CDR3 protein. The sample holds 500,000 to 650,000 distinct CDR3 sequences; roughly a sixth are singletons and the top ten take around 15%. The source was PBMCs, collected 4 to 5 days after the first yellow fever vaccination. The receptors were gathered from a man in his late teens or twenties who received the YFV17D yellow fever vaccine.

This clonotype was counted between two and nine times. The chain links TRBV2 to TRBJ2-1; D is perhaps TRBD2 (6 bases). This CDR3 comprises 12 residues. V was pared by 7 bases and J by 15 bases, with 19 bases between. The germline V gene encodes CDR1 SNHLY and CDR2 FYNNEI. CDR3 sequence reads: CASTRTSSGGFF. CDR3 sequence (DNA): TGTGCCAGCACACGAACTAGCTCCGGAGGGTTCTTC.

This clonotype showed up just a few times. The J gene is TRBJ1-1, the V gene TRBV29-1; D might be TRBD1 (6 bases). Trimming pared 7 bases from V and 3 bases from J, leaving 15 bases between. This CDR3 is built from 13 residues. The germline V gene encodes CDR1 SQVTM and CDR2 ANQGSEA. The CDR3 spells CSAPTQGYTEAFF. The CDR3 DNA reads as TGCAGCGCCCCAACCCAGGGGTACACTGAAGCTTTCTTT. Filled out from reference TRBV29-1 and TRBJ1-1, the complete variable domain reads SAVISQKPSRDICQRGTSLTIQCQVDSQVTMMFWYRQQPGQSLTLIATANQGSEATYESGFVIDKFPISRPNLTFSTLTVSNMSPEDSSIYLCSAPTQGYTEAFFGQGTRLTVV.

The V call is TRBV5-1, the J call TRBJ2-2; D unresolved. CDR1 and CDR2 (germline): SGHRS, YFSETQ. Trimming stripped 5 bases from V and 4 bases from J, with 12 bases between. This CDR3 has 14 residues. The CDR3 spells CASSSVRSTGELFF. Here the CDR3 DNA reads TGCGCCAGCAGTTCTGTCCGGAGCACCGGGGAGCTGTTTTTT.

In its sample, this clonotype was seen a few times. V and J are TRBV6-2 or TRBV6-3 and TRBJ1-5; D may be TRBD1 (6 bases). Germline CDR1 and CDR2: MNHEY and SVGEGT. The CDR3 contains 15 residues. The V gene lost 7 bases and the J gene lost 2 bases, with 15 bases spanning the gap. CDR3 coding DNA: TGTGCCAGCACGGCCGGGGGCTGGGGCAATCAGCCCCAGCATTTT. It is translated as CASTAGGWGNQPQHF.

There are a few counts of this clonotype. This rearrangement joins TRBV4-3 to TRBJ2-1; weak D call: TRBD1 (5 bases). Germline loops: CDR1 LGHNA, CDR2 YSLEER. Trimming removed 0 bases at V and 7 bases at J, with 13 bases between. The CDR3 has 15 residues. CDR3 residues: CASSQDPAGKNEQFF. The DNA for the CDR3 is TGCGCCAGCAGCCAAGATCCGGCAGGGAAGAATGAGCAGTTCTTC.

The chain employs TRBV28 and TRBJ1-2, with a possible D match to TRBD1 (5 bases). CDR1 is MDHEN, CDR2 SYDVKM, per germline. The ends were cut back, 4 bases at V and 3 bases at J, with 15 bases in the middle. The CDR3 consists of 15 residues. CDR3 nucleotide sequence: TGTGCCAGCAGTTCCGACGGGGGGGGTCACTATGGCTACACCTTC. Translating it yields CASSSDGGGHYGYTF.

This clonotype was seen only a few times. This chain uses TRBV12-3 or TRBV12-4 with TRBJ1-4; no firm D call. This CDR3 contains 14 residues. The V end lost 5 bases, the J end lost 8 bases, and 15 bases lay between the germline ends. Written as DNA, the CDR3 is TGTGCCAGCAGTCCCCTGGGGAGGGAGGAAAAACTGTTTTTT. This sequence encodes CASSPLGREEKLFF.

This clonotype has just a few counts. The chain joins TRBV30 to TRBJ2-5, with D possibly matching TRBD1 (6 bases). V was trimmed by 3 bases and J by 5 bases, leaving 19 bases between them. The CDR3 contains 15 residues. CDR1 is GTSNPN, CDR2 SVGIG, per germline (reference sequence). Written as DNA, the CDR3 is TGTGCCTGGAGCAAACCGCTCGGCAGGGGCGAGACCCAGTACTTC. Residues: CAWSKPLGRGETQYF.

The V call is TRBV7-2, the J call TRBJ2-3; 10 nucleotides match TRBD2. CDR1 and CDR2 (germline): SGHTA, FQGNSA. J gave up 2 bases and V 5 bases, and 7 bases lay outside the gene matches. The CDR3 sequence is 16 residues long. The CDR3 coding sequence is TGTGCCAGCAGCCTACAAGCGGGGGGGTACACAGATACGCAGTATTTT. This translates into CASSLQAGGYTDTQYF.

This chain links TRBV12-3 or TRBV12-4 with TRBJ1-2; perhaps TRBD1 as D (5 bases). V lost 3 bases and J lost 8, with 10 bases in between. The CDR3 loop spans 12 amino acids. The CDR3 reads CASSLGGAGYTF. The CDR3 nucleotides read TGTGCCAGCAGTTTGGGGGGAGCAGGCTACACCTTC.

Many counts were recorded for this clonotype. The rearrangement joins TRBV21-1 to TRBJ2-4; the table's D call, TRBD1, has no DNA check behind it. TRBV21-1 is reported as a pseudogene. The CDR3 spans 17 residues. CDR3 coding DNA: TGTGCCAGCAGCAAAGGGGCCAGGGCCCTAGCCAAAAACATTCAGTACTTC. Protein sequence: CASSKGARALAKNIQYF.

The chain combines TRBV15 with TRBJ2-1, with 9 bases aligning to TRBD1. V dropped 1 base and J dropped 4; count of bases not matched to a gene: 5. The CDR3 is 16 amino acids. CDR1 and CDR2 from the germline V gene are LNHNV and YYDKDF (reference sequence). CDR3 loop: CATSRGLGQGYNEQFF. In DNA, the CDR3 is TGTGCCACCAGCAGAGGGTTAGGACAGGGGTACAATGAGCAGTTCTTC.

In its sample, this clonotype was seen a few times. This sequence joins TRBV20-1 and TRBJ2-2; 7 bases fit TRBD1. CDR1 DFQATT and CDR2 SNEGSKA come from the germline V gene (reference sequence). The length of the CDR3 is 14 residues. Germline trimming cut 4 bases from V and 3 bases from J; bases unmatched to any gene: 5. The CDR3 protein is CSATGQRDTGELFF. The CDR3, as DNA: TGCAGTGCTACGGGACAGAGAGACACCGGGGAGCTGTTTTTT.

This clonotype was seen a handful of times. The genes are TRBV20-1 and TRBJ1-2, with D hard to call. Germline V gives CDR1 DFQATT, CDR2 SNEGSKA (reference sequence). V lost 0 bases and J 4 bases, leaving 9 bases between the germline ends. The CDR3 sequence is 13 residues long. The CDR3 is CSAREISGYGYTF. CDR3 sequence (DNA): TGCAGTGCTAGAGAGATTTCTGGCTATGGCTACACCTTC.

Ten or more counts support this clonotype. The genes are TRBV5-6 and TRBJ2-2; unclear D gene. CDR1 is SGHDT, CDR2 YYEEEE, per germline. V shed 2 bases and J shed 7 bases, with 6 bases lying between them. The CDR3 is 12 amino acids. This chain's CDR3 is CASSFYSGELFF. CDR3 sequence (DNA): TGTGCCAGCAGCTTTTATAGCGGGGAGCTGTTTTTT. The whole variable domain, filled in from reference TRBV5-6 and TRBJ2-2, reads DAGVTQSPTHLIKTRGQQVTLRCSPKSGHDTVSWYQQALGQGPQFIFQYYEEEERQRGNFPDRFSGHQFPNYSSELNVNALLLGDSALYLCASSFYSGELFFGEGSRLTVL.

The chain recombines TRBV7-6 with TRBJ2-7; D possibly uses TRBD1 or TRBD2 (6 bases each). Looked up from germline, CDR1 is SGHVS and CDR2 is FNYEAQ. This CDR3 is 18 amino acids long. V shed 1 base and J shed 3 bases, with 22 bases lying between them. The CDR3 sequence is CASSLGPTGTELVYEQYF. The CDR3 DNA reads as TGTGCCAGCAGCTTAGGCCCAACAGGGACTGAGTTGGTCTACGAGCAGTACTTC.

This clonotype has a handful of counts. This chain joins TRBV20-1 and TRBJ2-7; D is uncertain. Per germline, CDR1 DFQATT and CDR2 SNEGSKA (reference sequence). The CDR3 length is 15 residues. Trimming took 6 bases from V and 2 from J, leaving 20 bases between them. In DNA, the CDR3 is TGCAGTGCCACCCTTGGCAGCGAGGATCCCTACGAGCAGTACTTC. Its protein product is CSATLGSEDPYEQYF.

The chain joins TRBV7-9 to TRBJ1-3; D is ambiguous. The CDR3 length is 15 residues. V dropped 4 bases and J dropped 1 base, with 11 bases sitting between them. The V gene's germline CDR1 is SEHNR and CDR2 FQNEAQ (reference sequence). The CDR3 coding sequence is TGTGCCAGCAGCTCCCCTCGAGGGTCTGGAAACACCATATATTTT. It specifies CASSSPRGSGNTIYF.

In this sample, this clonotype turned up a few times. The gene calls are TRBV12-3 or TRBV12-4 and TRBJ2-7; D gene uncertain. Deletions cut 5 bases from V and 9 bases from J, with 14 bases between. The CDR3 covers 12 residues. The CDR3 spells CASSPQAGRQYF. Here the CDR3 DNA reads TGTGCCAGCAGTCCTCAGGCCGGCCGGCAGTACTTC.

The J gene is TRBJ2-7, the V gene TRBV7-9, with TRBD1 matching 9 bases. Germline CDR1 SEHNR, CDR2 FQNEAQ (reference sequence). V lost 5 bases to trimming and J lost 4 bases; unmatched junction nucleotides: 6. This CDR3 spans 14 amino acids. CDR3 sequence: CASSQQGAGYEQYV. As DNA, the CDR3 is TGTGCCAGCAGCCAACAGGGGGCTGGATACGAGCAGTACGTC.

This chain uses TRBV7-9 with TRBJ2-5; D is uncertain. V lost 3 bases and J lost 4, with 12 bases in between. Germline-derived CDR1 and CDR2 are SEHNR and FQNEAQ (reference sequence). CDR3 length: 14 amino acids. This chain's CDR3 is CASSLALLGETQYF. Written as DNA, the CDR3 is TGTGCCAGCAGCTTGGCGCTCTTGGGAGAGACCCAGTACTTC.

This clonotype appeared a few times. The gene calls are TRBV6-1 and TRBJ1-2, with a tentative D call TRBD1 (6 bases). V gave up 5 bases and J gave up 5 bases, with 18 bases separating them. The CDR3 consists of 15 residues. CDR1 is MNHNS and CDR2 is SASEGT in the germline V gene. As DNA, the CDR3 is TGTGCCAGCAGTCCACAGGGTTCCGCATATTATGGCTACACCTTC. It is translated as CASSPQGSAYYGYTF.